The 3 T cell receptor beta chains reported below all come from one sample, sequenced in a study of blood T cell repertoires in COVID-19. TCRdb's copy holds only in-frame clones and misses some; the assay was immunoSEQ multiplex PCR. Among roughly 120,000 clones listed, about 78% were seen once. The sequenced material came from peripheral blood. The receptors stem from an older man with acute or convalescent COVID-19.

The gene calls are TRBV7-8 and TRBJ1-5; possible D gene TRBD1, 6 bases. CDR3 size: 16 residues. From germline, CDR1 is SGHVS and CDR2 FQNEAQ. With 0 bases removed from V and 3 bases from J, the gap between germline ends came to 12 bases. CDR3 sequence (DNA): TGTGCCAGCAGCTTAGCAGGGGGACGGAACAATCAGCCCCAGCATTTT. This sequence encodes CASSLAGGRNNQPQHF.

V and J are TRBV4-1 and TRBJ1-3; D uncertain. The CDR3 has 15 amino acids. V lost 6 bases and J 0 bases, leaving 12 bases between the germline ends. Germline V gene lookup returns CDR1 MGHRA and CDR2 YSYEKL. The CDR3 is CASRPNTVSGNTIYF. In nucleotides, the CDR3 is TGCGCCAGCAGACCCAATACAGTCTCTGGAAACACCATATATTTT.

The rearrangement uses TRBV11-3 and TRBJ2-6; 10 positions agree with TRBD1. This CDR3 is built from 19 residues. The V gene end was trimmed by 6 bases and the J gene end by 1 base; junction bases not matched to a gene: 12. The germline gives CDR1 SGHNT, CDR2 YENEEA. CDR3 coding DNA: TGTGCCAGCAGTCCCAGGTGGGGGACAGGGGAATCTGGGGCCAACGTCCTGACTTTC. This sequence encodes CASSPRWGTGESGANVLTF.